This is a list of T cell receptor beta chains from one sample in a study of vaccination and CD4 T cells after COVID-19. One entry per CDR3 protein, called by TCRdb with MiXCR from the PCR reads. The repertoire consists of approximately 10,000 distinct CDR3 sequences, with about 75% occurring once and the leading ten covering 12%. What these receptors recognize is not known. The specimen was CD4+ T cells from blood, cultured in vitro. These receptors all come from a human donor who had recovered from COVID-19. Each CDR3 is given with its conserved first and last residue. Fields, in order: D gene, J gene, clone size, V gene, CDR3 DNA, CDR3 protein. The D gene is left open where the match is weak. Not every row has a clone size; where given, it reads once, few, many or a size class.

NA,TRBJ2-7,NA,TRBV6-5,TGTGCCAGCAGTTACCTTTGGGAGCAGTACTTC,CASSYLWEQYF
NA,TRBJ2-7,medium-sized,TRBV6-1,TGTGCCAGCAGTCGCGGTTTCGGCGGGACGACCTACGAGCAGTACTTC,CASSRGFGGTTYEQYF
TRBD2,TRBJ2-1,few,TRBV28,TGTGCCAGCACCCCTAGTAGCGGGAGGTGGGGGGAGCAGTTCTTC,CASTPSSGRWGEQFF
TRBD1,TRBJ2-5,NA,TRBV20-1,TGCAGTGCTAGTAGACAGGGGGCGAGCGCCCAGTACTTC,CSASRQGASAQYF
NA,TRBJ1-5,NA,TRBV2,TGTGCCAGCAGTACGCTCCATAGCAATCAGCCCCAGCATTTT,CASSTLHSNQPQHF
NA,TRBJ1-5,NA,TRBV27,TGTGCCAGCAGTTCCAGGGGATATAGCAATCAGCCCCAGCATTTT,CASSSRGYSNQPQHF
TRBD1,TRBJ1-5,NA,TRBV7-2,TGTGCCAGCAGCAGGGGGCCTGGTCAGCCCCAGCATTTT,CASSRGPGQPQHF
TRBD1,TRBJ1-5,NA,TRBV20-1,TGCAGTGCTAGAGGCAGGGGGCTTCAGCCCCAGCATTTT,CSARGRGLQPQHF
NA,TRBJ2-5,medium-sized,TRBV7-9,TGTGCCAGCAGCTTAGGAGGCGGTTCAGAGACCCAGTACTTC,CASSLGGGSETQYF
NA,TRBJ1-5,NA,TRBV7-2,TGTGCCAGCAGCTTAGTTGGAGCGACAGTGAATCAGCCCCAGCATTTT,CASSLVGATVNQPQHF
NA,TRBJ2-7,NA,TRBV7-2,TGTGCCAGCAGCCACCTGTCCATTAATAGAGGCGAGCAGTACTTC,CASSHLSINRGEQYF
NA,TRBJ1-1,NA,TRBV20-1,TGCAGTGCTCCCCCGGGCGCGGAAAACACTGAAGCTTTCTTT,CSAPPGAENTEAFF
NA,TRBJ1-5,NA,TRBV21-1,TGTGCCAGCAGCACCGCTCGCAGACAGGGCCAGAGCAATCAGCCCCAGCATTTT,CASSTARRQGQSNQPQHF
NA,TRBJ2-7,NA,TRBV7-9,TGTGCCAGCAGCTTAGGCCCAGGCAGGGGCTACGAGCAGTACTTC,CASSLGPGRGYEQYF
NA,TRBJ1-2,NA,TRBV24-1,TGTGCCACCAAACATCAGGGATGCTACACCTTC,CATKHQGCYTF
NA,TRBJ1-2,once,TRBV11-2,TGTGCCAGCAGCTTATTGGGCGGGGCAGCTTATGGCTACACCTTC,CASSLLGGAAYGYTF
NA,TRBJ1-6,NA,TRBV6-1,TGTGCCAGCAGTGTAGGCCAGGGATATTCACCCCTCCACTTT,CASSVGQGYSPLHF
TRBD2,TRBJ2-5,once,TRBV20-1,TGCAGTGTCCCGAAACCGCGGGGGGAGACCCAGTACTTC,CSVPKPRGETQYF
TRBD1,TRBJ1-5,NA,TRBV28,TGTGCCAGCAGTTATCAGGGGGCACGTAATCAGCCCCAGCATTTT,CASSYQGARNQPQHF
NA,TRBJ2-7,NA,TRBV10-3,TGTGCCATCAGTGAGTCTGGCTGGGACTTCTACGAGCAGTACTTC,CAISESGWDFYEQYF
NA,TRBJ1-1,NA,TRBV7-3,TGTGCCAGCAGCTTAATGGGCGGGGTTCGAGTCCCTGAAGCTTTCTTT,CASSLMGGVRVPEAFF
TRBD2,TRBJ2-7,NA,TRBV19,TGTGCCAGTAGTATTGAGCGGGAGGGAGAGCAGTACTTC,CASSIEREGEQYF
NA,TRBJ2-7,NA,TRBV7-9,TGTGCCAGCAGCTTAGGGCTGGGGGCGTGGGAGCAGTACTTC,CASSLGLGAWEQYF
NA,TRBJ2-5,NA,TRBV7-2,TGTGCCAGCAGCCAGCTAGGGACCCAGTACTTC,CASSQLGTQYF
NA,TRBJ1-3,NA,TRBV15,TGTGCCACCAGCAGAGAAGGCACACGGGCCTCTGGAAACACCATATATTTT,CATSREGTRASGNTIYF
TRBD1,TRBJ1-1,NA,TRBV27,TGTGCCAGCAGTCGCCAGCCGGGACAGGGGTCGGGCACTGAAGCTTTCTTT,CASSRQPGQGSGTEAFF
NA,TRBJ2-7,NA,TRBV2,TGTGCCAGCAGTGAGGGGCCTTACGAGCAGTACTTC,CASSEGPYEQYF
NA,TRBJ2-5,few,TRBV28,TGTGCCAGCAGCCCCCCAGGGGTCGAGACCCAGTACTTC,CASSPPGVETQYF
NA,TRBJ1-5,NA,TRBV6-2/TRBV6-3,TGTGCCAGCAGTTACGGGGGTGTGCCCCAGCATTTT,CASSYGGVPQHF
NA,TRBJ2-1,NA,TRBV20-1,TGCAGTGCTAGAAGGGGGTCATACAATGAGCAGTTCTTC,CSARRGSYNEQFF
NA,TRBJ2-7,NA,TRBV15,TGTGCCACCAGCAGAGACCGACTCGCCTACGAGCAGTACTTC,CATSRDRLAYEQYF
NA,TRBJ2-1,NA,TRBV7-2,TGTGCCAGCAGCCCAAGCGCGGAGCCTTACAATGAGCAGTTCTTC,CASSPSAEPYNEQFF
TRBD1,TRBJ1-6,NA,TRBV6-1,TGTGCCAGCAGTCCTCGGACAGGGGCCAGTTCACCCCTCCACTTT,CASSPRTGASSPLHF
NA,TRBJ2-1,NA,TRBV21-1,TGTGCCAGATCGGACAGGGGCAAATACAATGAGCAGTTCTTC,CARSDRGKYNEQFF
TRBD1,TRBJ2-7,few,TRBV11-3,TGTGCCAGTAGCCCAGACGGACAGGAGACCTACGAGCAGTACTTC,CASSPDGQETYEQYF
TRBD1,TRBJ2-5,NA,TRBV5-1,TGCGCCAGCAGCAGTCCGACAGGGGCGGAGACCCAGTACTTC,CASSSPTGAETQYF
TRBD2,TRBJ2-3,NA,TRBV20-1,TGCAGTGCTTCCCGACTAGCACCGAGCACAGATACGCAGTATTTT,CSASRLAPSTDTQYF
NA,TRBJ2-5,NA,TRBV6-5,TGTGCCAGCAGTTACGGTACACCAAGAGAGGGCCAGTACTTC,CASSYGTPREGQYF
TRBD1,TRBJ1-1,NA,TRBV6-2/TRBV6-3,TGTGCCAGCAGTTGGACAGGAAACACTGAAGCTTTCTTT,CASSWTGNTEAFF
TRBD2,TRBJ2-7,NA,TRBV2,TGTGCCAGCAGTTTAGCGGGAGTAGACAATGAGCAGTACTTC,CASSLAGVDNEQYF
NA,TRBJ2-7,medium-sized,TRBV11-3,TGTGCCAGCAGTTTACAGGGATCCGAGCAGTACTTC,CASSLQGSEQYF
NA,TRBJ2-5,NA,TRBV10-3,TGTGCCATCGGACAGTTGGAGACCCAGTACTTC,CAIGQLETQYF
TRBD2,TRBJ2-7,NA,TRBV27,TGTGCCAGCCGACTAGCGTCCTTGACCTACGAGCAGTACTTC,CASRLASLTYEQYF
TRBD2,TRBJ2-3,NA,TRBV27,TGTGCCAGCAGTTTAAGGGAGGGCCATAAAGATACGCAGTATTTT,CASSLREGHKDTQYF
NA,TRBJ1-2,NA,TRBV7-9,TGTGCCAGCACCGGCAGGCAAAGCGGCTACACCTTC,CASTGRQSGYTF
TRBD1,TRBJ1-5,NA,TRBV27,TGTGCCAGCAGTTTAAGCAGGGGGCTTGATCAGCCCCAGCATTTT,CASSLSRGLDQPQHF
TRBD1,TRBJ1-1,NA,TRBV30,TGTGCCCGGGGGGACAGGGGGAATATTGGAACTGAAGCTTTCTTT,CARGDRGNIGTEAFF